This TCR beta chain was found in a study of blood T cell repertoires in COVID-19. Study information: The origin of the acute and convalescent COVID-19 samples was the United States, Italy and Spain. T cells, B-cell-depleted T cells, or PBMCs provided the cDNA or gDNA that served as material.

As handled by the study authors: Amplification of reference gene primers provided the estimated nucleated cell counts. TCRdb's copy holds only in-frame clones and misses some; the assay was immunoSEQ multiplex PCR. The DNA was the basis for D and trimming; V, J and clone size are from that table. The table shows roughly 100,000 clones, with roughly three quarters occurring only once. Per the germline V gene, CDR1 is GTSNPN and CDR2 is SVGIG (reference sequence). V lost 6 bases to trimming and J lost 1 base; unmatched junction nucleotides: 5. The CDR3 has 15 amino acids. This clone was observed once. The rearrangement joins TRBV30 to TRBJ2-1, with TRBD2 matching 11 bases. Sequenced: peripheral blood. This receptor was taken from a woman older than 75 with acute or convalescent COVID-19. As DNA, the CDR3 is TGTGCCTGCCCAGGGACTAGCGGATCCTACAATGAGCAGTTCTTC. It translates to CACPGTSGSYNEQFF.